This TCR beta chain was retrieved from a study of Graves' ophthalmopathy and Graves' hyperthyroidism. Amplification of the TCR beta CDR3 regions used RNA transcripts (as template). HTBI primers primed a first-round RT-PCR, and a second-round multiplex PCR followed. TCRdb re-called the multiplex PCR reads through MiXCR, storing one row per CDR3 protein. The table records 500,000 to 600,000 distinct CDR3 sequences, less than 40% of them present only once. This clonotype has at least ten counts. The ends were cut back, 2 bases at V and 8 bases at J, with 15 bases in the middle. The CDR3 is 14 amino acids.

The source is an adult man with Graves' hyperthyroidism. The source material was peripheral blood or thyroid tissue (not recorded which). The chain combines TRBV12-3 or TRBV12-4 with TRBJ1-2; perhaps TRBD1 as D (6 bases). CDR3 protein: CASSLTGTNGGYTF. The CDR3 DNA reads TGTGCCAGCAGTTTAACCGGGACAAACGGCGGCTACACCTTC.